The 4 T cell receptor beta chains reported below all come from one sample, sequenced in a study of monozygotic twins with inflammatory bowel disease. After re-calling the 5' RACE reads, TCRdb lists one entry per CDR3 protein, DNA absent. In all, the sample yields under 150,000 distinct CDR3 sequences. The sequencing sample was made of blood. These TCRs come from a human donor with ulcerative colitis or Crohn's disease, or a healthy co-twin of an affected twin (not recorded which).

V usage is TRBV20-1 and J usage is TRBJ1-5; TCRdb calls TRBD1, which cannot be checked without DNA. The CDR3 is 17 residues long. In germline, CDR1 is DFQATT, CDR2 SNEGSKA (reference sequence). CDR3 in amino acids: CSAGDRRESKSNQPQHF.

Here the CDR3 reads CASSLGTGKAFF. The rearrangement joins TRBV7-3 to TRBJ1-1; TCRdb gives TRBD1 as the D gene, but with no DNA this cannot be confirmed. The CDR3 consists of 12 residues. Germline assignment: CDR1 SGHTA and CDR2 FQGTGA.

The chain employs TRBV29-1 and TRBJ1-3. The germline V gene has CDR1 SQVTM and CDR2 ANQGSEA. The CDR3 runs to 14 residues. The CDR3 here is CSVEVGFSGNTIYF.

This chain joins TRBV10-3 and TRBJ2-1; checking the TCRdb D call of TRBD2 is not possible without DNA. The CDR3 is 17 residues long. The germline V gene has CDR1 ENHRY and CDR2 SYGVKD. The CDR3 sequence: CAISESGAGGFYNEQFF.